This T cell receptor (beta chain) appears in the sequencing data of a study of blood T cell repertoires in COVID-19. Study-wide background: The United States, Italy and Spain supplied acute and convalescent COVID-19 samples. PBMCs, B-cell-depleted T cells, or T cells were the source of the cDNA or gDNA that made up the material.

Germline values: CDR1 SSHAT, CDR2 FNYEAQ (reference sequence). The CDR3 totals 19 residues. Trimming took 1 base from V and 1 from J; bases not matched to a gene: 11. Which cohort a participant joined came from the clinical history participants gave. In the authors' workflow: Reference gene primers were amplified, and this amplification served to estimate nucleated cell counts. Produced via immunoSEQ multiplex PCR; TCRdb's table is partial and in-frame only. V, J and clone size reflect that table, while D and trimming were determined from the DNA. Here the sample spans about 400,000 clones, approximately 85% being singletons.

This receptor was obtained from a middle-aged woman with acute COVID-19. Material: PBMCs or T cells enriched from blood (not recorded which). V gene TRBV7-7 combines with J gene TRBJ2-2, with 8 bases lining up with TRBD2. As DNA, the CDR3 is TGTGCCAGCAGCTTAGGACCGCGGGGGGCTGGCGGGAACACCGGGGAGCTGTTTTTT. It specifies CASSLGPRGAGGNTGELFF.